These 9 T cell receptor beta chains came from one sample sequenced in a study of blood T cell repertoires in COVID-19. Sequencing used immunoSEQ multiplex PCR; TCRdb keeps in-frame clones, though not all of them. The table records 350,000 to 450,000 clones, 85% of them present only once. The sequencing sample was made of peripheral blood. These receptors all stem from a woman aged 18-29 years with acute or convalescent COVID-19.

The count of this clone is one. The J gene is TRBJ1-1, the V gene TRBV6-5; 10 nucleotides match TRBD1. J gave up 6 bases and V 2 bases, and 6 bases lay outside the gene matches. The CDR3 sequence is 15 residues long. From germline, CDR1 is MNHEY and CDR2 SVGAGI. CDR3 loop: CASSYVTGGRAEAFF. In nucleotides, the CDR3 is TGTGCCAGCAGTTACGTGACAGGGGGCAGGGCTGAAGCTTTCTTT.

The genes are TRBV2 and TRBJ2-6; D is undetermined. CDR1 is SNHLY and CDR2 is FYNNEI in the germline V gene. The CDR3 sequence is 16 residues long. V was pared by 1 base and J by 4 bases, with 11 bases between. The CDR3: CASSEGLLGGANVLTF. Written as DNA, the CDR3 is TGTGCCAGCAGTGAAGGGCTTCTCGGGGGGGCCAACGTCCTGACTTTC.

The chain carries TRBV7-9 and TRBJ1-3; a weak D match, TRBD1 (5 bases). V was clipped by 0 bases and J by 0 bases, with 12 bases between them. CDR3 length equals 17 residues. Germline V gives CDR1 SEHNR, CDR2 FQNEAQ (reference sequence). CDR3 in amino acids: CASSLAGQGRSGNTIYF. In nucleotides, the CDR3 is TGTGCCAGCAGCTTAGCAGGGCAGGGCCGCTCTGGAAACACCATATATTTT.

DNA for the CDR3: TGTGCCAGCAGCTTAGGGGAGGGACAGGGTAACTCCTATAATTCACCCCTCCACTTT. This encodes CASSLGEGQGNSYNSPLHF. The chain recombines TRBV7-2 with TRBJ1-6; 9 bases fit TRBD1. CDR3 size: 19 residues. V shed 1 base and J 0 bases; nucleotides not matched to a gene: 7. CDR1 is SGHTA, CDR2 FQGNSA, per germline.

The V and J genes are TRBV27 and TRBJ2-5, with TRBD1 matching 7 bases. The CDR3 totals 15 residues. Trimming cost V 3 bases and J 5 bases; bases outside gene matches: 9. Germline CDR1 reads MNHEY; CDR2 reads SMNVEV (reference sequence). Here the CDR3 reads CASSFTIQGVETQYF. CDR3 nucleotides: TGTGCCAGCAGTTTTACGATCCAGGGGGTCGAGACCCAGTACTTC.

Regarding this clone: The same CDR3 can be traced to other DNA sequences in this sample. The V gene is TRBV5-1, the J gene TRBJ2-5; a possible D gene is TRBD2 (5 bases). Germline CDR1 reads SGHRS; CDR2 reads YFSETQ. Trimming pared 0 bases from V and 5 bases from J, leaving 8 bases between. This CDR3 is 13 amino acids long. The CDR3 DNA follows: TGCGCCAGCAGCTTGGCTGGCGGGGAGACCCAGTACTTC. Its protein is CASSLAGGETQYF.

This clone has ten or more counts. V is TRBV5-4 and J is TRBJ2-3, with TRBD2 matching 13 bases. The ends lost 4 bases at V and 14 bases at J; junction bases unmatched: 4. The germline gives CDR1 SGHNT, CDR2 YYREEE (reference sequence). This CDR3 comprises 12 residues. Here the CDR3 reads CASSQGTSGVYF. CDR3 bases: TGTGCCAGCAGCCAAGGGACTAGCGGGGTGTATTTT. The whole variable domain, filled in from reference TRBV5-4 and TRBJ2-3, reads ETGVTQSPTHLIKTRGQQVTLRCSSQSGHNTVSWYQQALGQGPQFIFQYYREEENGRGNFPPRFSGLQFPNYSSELNVNALELDDSALYLCASSQGTSGVYFGPGTRLTVL.

The V gene is TRBV5-6, the J gene TRBJ2-3; TRBD1 matches at 9 bases. V shed 4 bases, J shed 6 bases, and the junction held 3 bases outside the gene matches. Germline CDR1 SGHDT, CDR2 YYEEEE. This CDR3 is built from 13 residues. The CDR3 loop reads CASSRDRVDTQYF. As DNA, the CDR3 is TGTGCCAGCAGCCGGGACAGGGTCGATACGCAGTATTTT.

The rearrangement uses TRBV28 and TRBJ1-1; D is perhaps TRBD1 (6 bases). Deletions cut 4 bases from V and 8 bases from J, with 8 bases between. The CDR3 covers 11 residues. Germline V CDR1 and CDR2: MDHEN, SYDVKM. The CDR3 sequence is CASSWGLEAFF. In DNA, the CDR3 is TGTGCCAGCAGTTGGGGGCTCGAAGCTTTCTTT.